The clone carrying this TCR beta chain was seen many times. These data originate in a study of T cells in Graves' hyperthyroidism and ophthalmopathy. There were TCR beta CDR3 regions amplified from RNA transcripts. The study used the HTBI primer set for a first-round RT-PCR of the TCR CDR3. TCRdb reprocessed the multiplex PCR reads via MiXCR and lists one record per CDR3 protein. This table has fewer than 500,000 distinct CDR3 sequences, about 14% appearing once. V shed 4 bases, J shed 6 bases, and the junction held 11 bases outside the gene matches. There are 15 residues in the CDR3. Germline-derived CDR1 and CDR2 are DFQATT and SNEGSKA (reference sequence).

The chain uses TRBV20-1 and TRBJ2-3; 9 bases map to TRBD1. Sequenced material: blood. The clonotype comes from a woman under 40 with Graves' ophthalmopathy. CDR3 sequence: CSANGDRVRSDTQYF. CDR3 nucleotide sequence: TGCAGTGCTAACGGGGACAGGGTAAGGTCGGATACGCAGTATTTT.